This TCR beta chain was sequenced in a study of blood T cell repertoires in COVID-19. This clone was detected only once. Sequencing used immunoSEQ multiplex PCR; TCRdb keeps in-frame clones, though not all of them. Found here are 90,000 to 150,000 clones, around 87% of them singletons; the top ten hold around 7.7%. This CDR3 has 15 residues. Trimming took 1 base from V and 4 from J, leaving 13 bases between them. Germline CDR1 and CDR2: SGHDN and FVKESK. The J gene is TRBJ1-2, the V gene TRBV14; D unresolved. The sample taken for sequencing was peripheral blood. This sequence originates from a human donor in a cohort sampled during active COVID-19. The CDR3 sequence: CASSQAQAPTYGYTF. CDR3 nucleotides: TGTGCCAGCAGCCAAGCCCAGGCCCCCACCTATGGCTACACCTTC.